This T cell receptor (beta chain) was obtained from a study of shared clonotypes between healthy human individuals. Study-level information: The study enrolled a couple of women and a few men aged 18 to 49. Whole-study results and caveats: Sample collection involved blood only; tissue repertoires are likely different.

Each subset's genomic DNA was split evenly across several immunoSEQ plates. The repertoire was sequenced with immunoSEQ multiplex PCR; TCRdb's copy has only in-frame clones and lacks some. The table has around 2.1 million clones, approximately 94% seen once. The CDR3 has 13 amino acids. V dropped 1 base and J dropped 6 bases, with 11 bases sitting between them. Germline CDR1 reads GTSNPN; CDR2 reads SVGIG (reference sequence). A remark on this clone: Its antigen is unknown.

The sequence was obtained from a man aged 18-30 years in good health. Specimen: naive CD4+ T cells sorted from blood. Described subset: CD45RA+ positively selected. V and J are TRBV30 and TRBJ2-3; D perhaps matches TRBD1 (5 bases). Written as DNA, the CDR3 is TGTGCCTGGAGTGCTCCCCCAGGGGATACGCAGTATTTT. As protein: CAWSAPPGDTQYF. Variable domain in full (rest from reference TRBV30 and TRBJ2-3): SQTIHQWPATLVQPVGSPLSLECTVEGTSNPNLYWYRQAAGRGLQLLFYSVGIGQISSEVPQNLSASRPQDRQFILSSKKLLLSDSGFYLCAWSAPPGDTQYFGPGTRLTVL.